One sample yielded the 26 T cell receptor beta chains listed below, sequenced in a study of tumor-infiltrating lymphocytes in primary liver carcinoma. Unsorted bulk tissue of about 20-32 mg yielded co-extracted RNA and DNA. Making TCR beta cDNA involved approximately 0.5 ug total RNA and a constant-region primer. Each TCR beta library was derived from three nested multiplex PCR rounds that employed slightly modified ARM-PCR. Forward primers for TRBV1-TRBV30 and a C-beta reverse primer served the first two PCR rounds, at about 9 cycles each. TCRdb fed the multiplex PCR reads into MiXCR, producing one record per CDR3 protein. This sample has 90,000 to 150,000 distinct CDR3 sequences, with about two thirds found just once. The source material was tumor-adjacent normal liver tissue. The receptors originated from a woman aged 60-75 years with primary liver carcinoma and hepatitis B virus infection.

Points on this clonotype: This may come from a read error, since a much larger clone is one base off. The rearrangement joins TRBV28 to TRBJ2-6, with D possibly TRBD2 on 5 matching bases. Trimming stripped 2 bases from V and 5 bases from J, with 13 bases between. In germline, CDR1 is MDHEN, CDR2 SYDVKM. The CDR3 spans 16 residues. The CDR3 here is CASSLAGIGRANVLTF. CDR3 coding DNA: TGTGCCAGCAGTTTAGCCGGGATAGGGAGGGCCAACGTCCTGACTTTC.

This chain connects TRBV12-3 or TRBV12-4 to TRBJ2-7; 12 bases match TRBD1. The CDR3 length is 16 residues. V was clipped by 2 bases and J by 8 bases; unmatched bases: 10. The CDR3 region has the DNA TGTGCCAGCAGTTTATTACCCGGGACAGGGGGCGTGAAGCAGTACTTC. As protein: CASSLLPGTGGVKQYF.

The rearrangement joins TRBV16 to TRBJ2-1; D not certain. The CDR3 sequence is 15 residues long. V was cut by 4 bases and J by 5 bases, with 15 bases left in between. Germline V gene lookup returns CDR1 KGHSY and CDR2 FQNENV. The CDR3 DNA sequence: TGTGCCAGCAGCCTTTACTGGGTAGTTGACAATGAGCAGTTCTTC. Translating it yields CASSLYWVVDNEQFF.

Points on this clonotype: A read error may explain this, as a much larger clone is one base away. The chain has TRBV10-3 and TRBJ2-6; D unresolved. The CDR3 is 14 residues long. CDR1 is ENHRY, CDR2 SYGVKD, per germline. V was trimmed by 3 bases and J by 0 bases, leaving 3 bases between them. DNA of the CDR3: TGTGCCATCAGTGACGGCTCTGGGGCCAACGTCCTGACTTTC. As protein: CAISDGSGANVLTF.

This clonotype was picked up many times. CDR3 residues: CASSLRTGSSGSYEQYF. The DNA for the CDR3 is TGCGCCAGCAGCTTGAGGACAGGGAGTTCGGGCTCCTACGAGCAGTACTTC. This chain joins TRBV5-1 and TRBJ2-7, with 8 bases lining up with TRBD1. CDR1 is SGHRS, CDR2 YFSETQ, per germline. CDR3 length: 17 residues. V was clipped by 1 base and J by 0 bases; unmatched bases: 9.

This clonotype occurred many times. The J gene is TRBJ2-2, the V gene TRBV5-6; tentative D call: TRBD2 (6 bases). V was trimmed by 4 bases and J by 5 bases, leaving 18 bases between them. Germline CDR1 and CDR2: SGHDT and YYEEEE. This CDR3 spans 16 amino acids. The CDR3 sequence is CASSPRGEGRTGELFF. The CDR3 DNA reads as TGTGCCAGCAGCCCTCGGGGAGAGGGGAGGACCGGGGAGCTGTTTTTT.

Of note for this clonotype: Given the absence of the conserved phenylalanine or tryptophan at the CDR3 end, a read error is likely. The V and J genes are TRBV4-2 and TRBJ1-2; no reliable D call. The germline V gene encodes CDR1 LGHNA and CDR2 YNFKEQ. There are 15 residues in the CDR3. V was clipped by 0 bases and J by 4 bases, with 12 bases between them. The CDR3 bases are TGTGCCAGCAGCCAAGATATTTACAGCTTCTATGGCTACACCTCC. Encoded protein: CASSQDIYSFYGYTS.

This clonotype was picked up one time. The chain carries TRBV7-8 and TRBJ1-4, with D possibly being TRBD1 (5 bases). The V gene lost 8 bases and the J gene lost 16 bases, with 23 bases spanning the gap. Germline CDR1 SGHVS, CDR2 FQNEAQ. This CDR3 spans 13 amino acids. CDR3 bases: TGTGCCAGCTCGGAGACAGCTAATGAAAAGCCGTTTTTT. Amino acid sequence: CASSETANEKPFF.

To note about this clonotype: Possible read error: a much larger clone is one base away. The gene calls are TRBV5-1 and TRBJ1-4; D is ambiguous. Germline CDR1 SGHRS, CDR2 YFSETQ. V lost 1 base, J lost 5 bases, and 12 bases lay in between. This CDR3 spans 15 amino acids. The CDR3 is CASSLSHGANEKLFF. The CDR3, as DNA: TGCGCCAGCAGCTTGTCGCATGGCGCAAATGAAAAACTGTTTTTT.

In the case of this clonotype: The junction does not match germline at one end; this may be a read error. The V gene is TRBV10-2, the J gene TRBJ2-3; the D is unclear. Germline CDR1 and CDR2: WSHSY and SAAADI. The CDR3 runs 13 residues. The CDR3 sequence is CAISEPIADTQYF. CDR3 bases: TGCGCCATCAGTGAGCCGATCGCAGATACGCAGTATTTT.

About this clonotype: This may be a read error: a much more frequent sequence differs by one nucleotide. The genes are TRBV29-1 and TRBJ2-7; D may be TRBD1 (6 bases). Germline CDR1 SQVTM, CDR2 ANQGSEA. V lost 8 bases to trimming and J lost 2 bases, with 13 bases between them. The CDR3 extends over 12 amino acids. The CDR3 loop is CSIAGQTYEQYF. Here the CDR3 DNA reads TGCAGCATTGCTGGACAGACCTACGAGCAGTACTTC.

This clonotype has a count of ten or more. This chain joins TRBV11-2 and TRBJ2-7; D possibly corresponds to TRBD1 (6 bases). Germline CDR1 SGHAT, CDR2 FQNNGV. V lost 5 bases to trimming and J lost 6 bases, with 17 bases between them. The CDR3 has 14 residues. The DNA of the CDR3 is TGTGCCAGCAGCCAGAACAGGGAGTACCGCGAGCAGTACTTC. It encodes CASSQNREYREQYF.

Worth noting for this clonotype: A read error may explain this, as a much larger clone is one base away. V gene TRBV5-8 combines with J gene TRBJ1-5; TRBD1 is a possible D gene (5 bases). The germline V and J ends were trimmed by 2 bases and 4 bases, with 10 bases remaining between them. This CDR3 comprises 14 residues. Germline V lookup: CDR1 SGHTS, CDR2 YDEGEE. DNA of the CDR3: TGTGCCAGCAGCTTTTTTGGGGGTAATCAGCCCCAGCATTTT. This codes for CASSFFGGNQPQHF.

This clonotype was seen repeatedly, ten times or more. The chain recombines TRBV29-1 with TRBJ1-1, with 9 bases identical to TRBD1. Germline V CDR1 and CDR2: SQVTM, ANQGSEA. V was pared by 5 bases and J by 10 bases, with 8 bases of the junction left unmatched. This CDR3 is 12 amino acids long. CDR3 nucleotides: TGCAGCGTTTTCCCGGGACAGGGAACAGCTTTCTTT. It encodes CSVFPGQGTAFF.

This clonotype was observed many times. CDR3 nucleotide sequence: TGTGCCAGCAGCCTGACAGTCCCCCCATACAATGAGCAGTTCTTC. Residues: CASSLTVPPYNEQFF. The rearrangement links TRBV7-3 to TRBJ2-1; possible D gene TRBD1, 5 bases. CDR3 length: 15 residues. V was clipped by 5 bases and J by 4 bases, with 15 bases between them. Germline V gene data show CDR1 as SGHTA and CDR2 as FQGTGA. Drawing the rest from reference TRBV7-3 and TRBJ2-1, the complete variable domain is GAGVSQTPSNKVTEKGKYVELRCDPISGHTALYWYRQSLGQGPEFLIYFQGTGAADDSGLPNDRFFAVRPEGSVSTLKIQRTERGDSAVYLCASSLTVPPYNEQFFGPGTRLTVL.

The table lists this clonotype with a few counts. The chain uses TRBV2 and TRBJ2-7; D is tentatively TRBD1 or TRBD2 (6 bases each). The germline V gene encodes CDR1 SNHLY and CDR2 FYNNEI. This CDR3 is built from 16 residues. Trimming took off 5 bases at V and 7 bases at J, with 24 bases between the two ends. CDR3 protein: CASSLQGGASRGEQYF. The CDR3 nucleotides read TGTGCCAGCAGTCTCCAGGGCGGGGCCAGTAGGGGGGAGCAGTACTTC.

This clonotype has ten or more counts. The CDR3 loop is CSVETGGPSGANVLTF. DNA for the CDR3: TGCAGCGTTGAGACAGGGGGCCCCTCTGGGGCCAACGTCCTGACTTTC. This sequence joins TRBV29-1 and TRBJ2-6; TRBD1 agrees at 10 bases. This CDR3 comprises 16 residues. Germline V lookup: CDR1 SQVTM, CDR2 ANQGSEA. The junction had 2 bases not matched to a gene; V was cut back by 3 bases and J by 0 bases. The variable domain in full, completed from reference TRBV29-1 and TRBJ2-6, reads SAVISQKPSRDICQRGTSLTIQCQVDSQVTMMFWYRQQPGQSLTLIATANQGSEATYESGFVIDKFPISRPNLTFSTLTVSNMSPEDSSIYLCSVETGGPSGANVLTFGAGSRLTVL.

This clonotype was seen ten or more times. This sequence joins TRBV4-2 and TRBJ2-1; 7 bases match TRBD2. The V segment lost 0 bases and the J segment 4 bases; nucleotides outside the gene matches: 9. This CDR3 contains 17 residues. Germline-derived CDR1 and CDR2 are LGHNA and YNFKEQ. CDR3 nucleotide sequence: TGTGCCAGCAGCCAAGATCCGGCTAGCGGAGCATACAATGAGCAGTTCTTC. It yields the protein CASSQDPASGAYNEQFF.

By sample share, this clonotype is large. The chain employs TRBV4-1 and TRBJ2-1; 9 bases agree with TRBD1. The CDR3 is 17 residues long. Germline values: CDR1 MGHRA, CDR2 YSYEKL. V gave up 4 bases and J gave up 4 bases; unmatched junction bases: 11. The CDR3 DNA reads TGCGCCAGCAGCCTCACACAGGGGGCTGGGGTATACAATGAGCAGTTCTTC. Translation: CASSLTQGAGVYNEQFF.

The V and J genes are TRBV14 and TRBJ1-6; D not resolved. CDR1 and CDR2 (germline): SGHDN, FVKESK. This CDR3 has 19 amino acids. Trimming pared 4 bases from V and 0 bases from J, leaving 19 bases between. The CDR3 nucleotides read TGTGCCAGCAGCCGAGATCCCGCACGGGCGCGCTCCTATAATTCACCCCTCCACTTT. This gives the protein CASSRDPARARSYNSPLHF.

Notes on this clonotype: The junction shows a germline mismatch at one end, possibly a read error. CDR3 residues: CASSYQGHSLNMNTETFF. DNA for the CDR3: TGTGCTAGCAGTTACCAGGGGCACTCCCTTAACATGAACACTGAAACTTTCTTT. V usage is TRBV6-2 or TRBV6-3 and J usage is TRBJ1-1; a possible D gene is TRBD1 (6 bases). There are 18 residues in the CDR3. Germline assignment: CDR1 MNHEY and CDR2 SVGEGT.

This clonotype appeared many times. CDR3 in DNA: TGCGCCAGCAGCTTGCAGGGAAACGGAGAGACCCAGTACTTC. This codes for CASSLQGNGETQYF. V and J are TRBV5-1 and TRBJ2-5, with D possibly being TRBD1 (5 bases). V dropped 1 base and J dropped 4 bases, with 11 bases sitting between them. The CDR3 has 14 amino acids. In germline, CDR1 is SGHRS, CDR2 YFSETQ.

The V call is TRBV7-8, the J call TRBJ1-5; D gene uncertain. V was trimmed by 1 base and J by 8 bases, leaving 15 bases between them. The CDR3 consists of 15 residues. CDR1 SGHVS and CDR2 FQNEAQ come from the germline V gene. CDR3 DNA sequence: TGTGCCAGCAGCTTAGGTCCCCAAGCGCATAAGCCCCAGCATTTT. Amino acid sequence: CASSLGPQAHKPQHF.

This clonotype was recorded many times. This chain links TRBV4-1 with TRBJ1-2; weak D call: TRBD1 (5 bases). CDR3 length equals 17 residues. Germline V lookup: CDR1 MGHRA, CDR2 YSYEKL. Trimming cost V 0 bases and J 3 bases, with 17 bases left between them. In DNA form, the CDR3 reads TGCGCCAGCAGCCAAGATGGGGCAGGGAGAGGTGACTATGGCTACACCTTC. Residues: CASSQDGAGRGDYGYTF.

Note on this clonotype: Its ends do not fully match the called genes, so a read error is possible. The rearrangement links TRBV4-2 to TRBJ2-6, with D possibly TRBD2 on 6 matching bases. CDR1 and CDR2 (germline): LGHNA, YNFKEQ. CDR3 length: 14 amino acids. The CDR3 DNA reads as TGTGTCAGCAGCCAAGGGACTGGGGCCAACGTCATGACTTTC. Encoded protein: CVSSQGTGANVMTF.

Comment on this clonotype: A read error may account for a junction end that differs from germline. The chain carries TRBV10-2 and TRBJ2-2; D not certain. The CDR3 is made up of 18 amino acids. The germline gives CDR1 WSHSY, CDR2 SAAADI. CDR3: CASGESSRQITNTGELFF. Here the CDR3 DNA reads TGCGCCAGCGGTGAGTCGAGTAGACAAATAACGAACACCGGGGAGCTGTTTTTT.